This TCR beta chain was observed in a study of OX40 agonist ivuxolimab in advanced cancers. Profiling relied on immunoSEQ multiplex PCR, and the TCRdb table lists in-frame clones only, not all of them. Of over 80,000 clones detected, approximately 87% appear once; the ten largest clones hold approximately 0.79%. The sequence was collected from an adult with an advanced solid tumor such as melanoma, head and neck, liver or kidney cancer. The sample consisted of CD4+ or CD8+ T cells sorted from blood, taken in a trial of the OX40 agonist ivuxolimab.

CDR3 region: CASSLEGPWETQYF. The CDR3 nucleotides read TGTGCCAGCAGCTTGGAGGGACCTTGGGAGACCCAGTACTTC. This chain uses TRBV5-6 with TRBJ2-5; D possibly matches TRBD1 or TRBD2 (5 bases each). Deletions cut 0 bases from V and 5 bases from J, with 11 bases between. The CDR3 is 14 amino acids. Germline V lookup: CDR1 SGHDT, CDR2 YYEEEE.